The rows below give T cell receptor beta chains drawn from one sample of a study of OX40 agonist ivuxolimab in advanced cancers. Profiled with immunoSEQ multiplex PCR; TCRdb holds only in-frame clones, not every one. The repertoire has roughly 58,000 clones, around three quarters of them found once; the top ten carry around 5.9%. This material consisted of CD4+ or CD8+ T cells sorted from blood, taken in a trial of the OX40 agonist ivuxolimab. The source of these receptors is an adult with an advanced solid tumor such as melanoma, head and neck, liver or kidney cancer. The CDR3 runs from the conserved cysteine through the conserved F or W. The order of the fields is CDR3 length, J gene, clone size, D gene, V gene, CDR3 protein, CDR3 DNA. The D gene is left open where the match is weak. A clone size is listed for some rows: how often the clone was seen (once, few, many), or a class if it is expanded.

15,TRBJ2-6,-,-,TRBV6-5,CASYRPISGANVLTF,TGTGCCAGCTACCGCCCCATCTCTGGGGCCAACGTCCTGACTTTC
16,TRBJ2-7,-,-,TRBV7-2,CASSLLGPMSSYEQYF,TGTGCCAGCAGCTTATTGGGACCGATGAGCTCCTACGAGCAGTACTTC
14,TRBJ2-3,-,TRBD2,TRBV15,CATSGGLAGDTQYF,TGTGCCACCAGCGGCGGACTAGCGGGGGATACGCAGTATTTT
14,TRBJ2-5,-,TRBD2,TRBV4-2,CASSLLAGQETQYF,TGTGCCAGCAGCCTACTAGCGGGACAAGAGACCCAGTACTTC
18,TRBJ2-3,-,TRBD2,TRBV18,CASSPWTSGRTSTDTQYF,TGTGCCAGCTCACCTTGGACTAGCGGGAGGACTAGCACAGATACGCAGTATTTT
14,TRBJ1-1,-,-,TRBV7-9,CASSLGNEGTEAFF,TGTGCCAGCAGCTTAGGGAACGAGGGCACTGAAGCTTTCTTT
13,TRBJ2-3,-,TRBD2,TRBV29-1,CSVGTSGRSTQYF,TGCAGCGTCGGGACTAGCGGGAGAAGCACGCAGTATTTT
19,TRBJ2-6,-,-,TRBV4-1,CASSQESPVQVAGANVLTF,TGCGCCAGCAGCCAAGAGTCGCCTGTACAGGTAGCTGGGGCCAACGTCCTGACTTTC
17,TRBJ2-1,-,TRBD1,TRBV15,CATSRGRQGAGYNEQFF,TGTGCCACCAGCAGAGGTCGACAGGGGGCGGGATACAATGAGCAGTTCTTC
15,TRBJ1-2,-,-,TRBV9,CASSVNRGINYGYTF,TGTGCCAGCAGCGTAAATAGAGGGATTAACTATGGCTACACCTTC
14,TRBJ2-5,-,-,TRBV14,CASSRNRAQETQYF,TGTGCCAGCAGCCGGAACAGGGCTCAAGAGACCCAGTACTTC
14,TRBJ2-1,once,-,TRBV6-5,CASSTRLVGNEQFF,TGTGCCAGCAGTACTAGACTAGTCGGCAATGAGCAGTTCTTC
15,TRBJ1-5,few,-,TRBV19,CASSSLTGNNQPQHF,TGTGCCAGTAGTTCCCTCACAGGGAACAATCAGCCCCAGCATTTT
15,TRBJ2-2,-,-,TRBV10-1,CASSEFGVNTGELFF,TGCGCCAGCAGTGAGTTCGGAGTTAACACCGGGGAGCTGTTTTTT
15,TRBJ1-2,-,-,TRBV6-1,CASSGLGSGSDGYTF,TGTGCCAGCAGTGGGCTCGGGTCAGGCTCGGATGGCTACACCTTC
15,TRBJ2-5,-,-,TRBV19,CASSMGSPGGETQYF,TGTGCCAGTAGTATGGGCAGCCCCGGAGGTGAGACCCAGTACTTC
17,TRBJ2-5,-,TRBD2,TRBV7-2,CASSFPRLAGGQETQYF,TGTGCCAGCAGCTTTCCTAGACTAGCGGGGGGGCAAGAGACCCAGTACTTC
16,TRBJ1-4,-,TRBD1,TRBV5-6,CASSFSTGATNEKLFF,TGTGCCAGCAGCTTTTCTACAGGGGCGACTAATGAAAAACTGTTTTTT
14,TRBJ1-2,-,-,TRBV27,CASSQTTGDYGYTF,TGTGCCAGCAGTCAAACCACAGGTGACTATGGCTACACCTTC
16,TRBJ2-7,once,TRBD1,TRBV29-1,CSVEGLPGQGAYEQYF,TGCAGCGTTGAAGGGCTCCCGGGACAGGGGGCCTACGAGCAGTACTTC
15,TRBJ2-7,-,TRBD1,TRBV18,CASSPGTGGGYEQYF,TGTGCCAGCTCACCAGGGACAGGGGGCGGCTACGAGCAGTACTTC
16,TRBJ2-5,-,TRBD2,TRBV7-7,CASSPGLAGVQETQYF,TGTGCCAGCAGCCCGGGACTAGCGGGGGTCCAAGAGACCCAGTACTTC
16,TRBJ2-2,-,-,TRBV7-3,CASSLMSQTNTGELFF,TGTGCCAGCAGCTTAATGTCCCAGACTAACACCGGGGAGCTGTTTTTT
16,TRBJ2-1,-,TRBD2,TRBV4-2,CASSQVGLAGINEQFF,TGTGCCAGCAGCCAAGTAGGACTAGCGGGAATAAATGAGCAGTTCTTC
15,TRBJ2-5,-,-,TRBV11-2,CASTLVPSGRETQYF,TGTGCCAGCACCTTAGTCCCGAGCGGGCGTGAGACCCAGTACTTC
17,TRBJ1-4,-,-,TRBV4-1,CASSQEINPRGNEKLFF,TGCGCCAGCAGCCAAGAGATTAACCCCCGGGGGAATGAAAAACTGTTTTTT
10,TRBJ2-2,-,-,TRBV7-9,CASNSRELFF,TGTGCCAGCAACTCCCGGGAGCTGTTTTTT
13,TRBJ1-4,-,-,TRBV7-7,CASSPRRGEKLFF,TGTGCCAGCAGCCCACGCCGGGGAGAAAAACTGTTTTTT
18,TRBJ2-5,-,TRBD2,TRBV5-1,CASSSRPGTSGFQETQYF,TGCGCCAGCAGCTCACGACCTGGGACTAGCGGATTCCAAGAGACCCAGTACTTC
12,TRBJ2-5,-,-,TRBV7-9,CASSLRQETQYF,TGTGCCAGCAGCTTAAGGCAAGAGACCCAGTACTTC
12,TRBJ1-5,few,-,TRBV10-3,CAISEANQPQHF,TGTGCCATCAGTGAGGCCAATCAGCCCCAGCATTTT
13,TRBJ1-2,-,-,TRBV6-6,CASSSETRYGYTF,TGTGCCAGCAGTTCCGAAACTCGATATGGCTACACCTTC
19,TRBJ2-4,few,TRBD2,TRBV27,CASMGLAGGGGLAKNIQYF,TGTGCCAGCATGGGTCTAGCGGGAGGTGGTGGGCTAGCCAAAAACATTCAGTACTTC
21,TRBJ2-1,-,TRBD2,TRBV5-1,CASSSQPGLAGVGGSYNEQFF,TGCGCCAGCAGCTCTCAACCGGGACTAGCGGGAGTGGGCGGCTCCTACAATGAGCAGTTCTTC
17,TRBJ2-1,few,TRBD1,TRBV7-8,CASSWDRGRRLGNEQFF,TGTGCCAGCAGCTGGGACAGGGGGCGCAGGTTGGGGAATGAGCAGTTCTTC
15,TRBJ2-1,once,-,TRBV5-5,CASSLGWGAYNEQFF,TGTGCCAGCAGCTTGGGGTGGGGGGCCTACAATGAGCAGTTCTTC
15,TRBJ2-1,-,TRBD2,TRBV2,CASSGLAGASNEQFF,TGTGCCAGCAGTGGGTTAGCGGGAGCCTCTAATGAGCAGTTCTTC
14,TRBJ2-7,-,TRBD2,TRBV5-4,CASSSLAGEYEQYF,TGTGCCAGCAGCTCGCTAGCGGGGGAATACGAGCAGTACTTC
14,TRBJ1-6,-,-,TRBV9,CASSVGPWSSPLHF,TGTGCCAGCAGCGTAGGCCCGTGGTCTTCACCCCTCCACTTT
11,TRBJ1-2,few,-,TRBV28,CASKGVDGYTF,TGTGCCAGCAAGGGCGTGGATGGCTACACCTTC
12,TRBJ2-7,once,-,TRBV5-5,CASSLGRYEQYF,TGTGCCAGCAGCTTGGGTCGGTACGAGCAGTACTTC
17,TRBJ2-3,-,TRBD1,TRBV9,CASSRQGGSLSTDTQYF,TGTGCCAGCAGCAGACAGGGGGGGAGCCTTAGCACAGATACGCAGTATTTT
16,TRBJ1-6,once,TRBD1,TRBV5-1,CASSLLPGQGNSPLHF,TGCGCCAGCAGCTTGCTACCGGGACAGGGGAATTCACCCCTCCACTTT
13,TRBJ1-6,-,-,TRBV12-5,CASGLWENSPLHF,TGTGCTAGTGGTTTGTGGGAGAATTCACCCCTCCACTTT
15,TRBJ2-7,-,TRBD1,TRBV7-8,CASSFGDRALSEQYF,TGTGCCAGCAGCTTTGGCGACAGGGCCTTGAGCGAGCAGTACTTC
14,TRBJ1-2,-,-,TRBV27,CASTLRGGEYGYTF,TGTGCCAGCACCCTGCGGGGGGGAGAATATGGCTACACCTTC
17,TRBJ1-4,medium-sized,-,TRBV4-2,CASSHSEQGPHSEKLFF,TGTGCCAGCAGCCATTCGGAGCAGGGTCCCCATAGTGAAAAACTGTTTTTT
14,TRBJ1-2,-,-,TRBV6-6,CASNTGSKAYGYTF,TGTGCCAGCAACACGGGGTCAAAAGCCTATGGCTACACCTTC
13,TRBJ2-5,-,TRBD2,TRBV7-2,CARSGGGGETQYF,TGTGCCCGAAGTGGCGGGGGTGGAGAGACCCAGTACTTC
19,TRBJ2-5,-,-,TRBV14,CASSQDGEIWGTTQETQYF,TGTGCCAGCAGCCAAGATGGGGAGATCTGGGGGACCACTCAAGAGACCCAGTACTTC
16,TRBJ2-2,few,TRBD1,TRBV18,CASSRAGQGSTGELFF,TGTGCCAGCTCACGCGCGGGACAGGGGAGCACCGGGGAGCTGTTTTTT
13,TRBJ2-1,-,-,TRBV7-2,CASSLEAENEQFF,TGTGCCAGCAGCTTAGAGGCGGAAAATGAGCAGTTCTTC
11,TRBJ1-2,-,-,TRBV6-1,CASSFNDRYTF,TGTGCCAGCAGTTTCAATGATCGCTACACCTTC
16,TRBJ2-1,-,-,TRBV5-6,CASSQIGSWYINEQFF,TGTGCCAGCAGCCAGATAGGGAGTTGGTACATCAATGAGCAGTTCTTC
14,TRBJ1-2,-,-,TRBV5-1,CASSLAQGDYGYTF,TGCGCCAGCAGCTTGGCCCAGGGTGACTATGGCTACACCTTC
11,TRBJ2-7,-,-,TRBV6-5,CASIIRHNPNF,TGTGCCAGCATCATAAGGCACAATCCGAACTTC